The sequence of this TCR beta chain was determined in a study of PD-1 blockade in classical Hodgkin lymphoma. Study results and limitations: The diversity seen at baseline in complete responders resembled that of newly diagnosed patients.

The time point was: cycle 4 day 1 (C4D1), after less than seven weeks of nivolumab. Each and every patient relapsed after autologous stem cell transplantation, and patients got differing brentuximab vedotin exposure. The CDR3 length is 15 residues. J gave up 4 bases and V 5 bases, and 6 bases lay outside the gene matches. From germline, CDR1 is MNHNS and CDR2 SASEGT. This table comes from immunoSEQ multiplex PCR, and its TCRdb copy is limited to in-frame clones, with some not included. The sample records roughly 18,000 clones, more than 75% being singletons. Worth noting for this clone: Its antigen is still unknown.

The origin of this receptor is a human donor with classical Hodgkin lymphoma. The rearrangement uses TRBV6-1 and TRBJ2-1; 9 bases are a match to TRBD2. The sample consisted of peripheral blood mononuclear cells (PBMCs), taken before the fourth cycle of nivolumab. In nucleotides, the CDR3 is TGTGCCAGCAGTAGGCGGGAGGGCCAATACAATGAGCAGTTCTTC. This codes for CASSRREGQYNEQFF.